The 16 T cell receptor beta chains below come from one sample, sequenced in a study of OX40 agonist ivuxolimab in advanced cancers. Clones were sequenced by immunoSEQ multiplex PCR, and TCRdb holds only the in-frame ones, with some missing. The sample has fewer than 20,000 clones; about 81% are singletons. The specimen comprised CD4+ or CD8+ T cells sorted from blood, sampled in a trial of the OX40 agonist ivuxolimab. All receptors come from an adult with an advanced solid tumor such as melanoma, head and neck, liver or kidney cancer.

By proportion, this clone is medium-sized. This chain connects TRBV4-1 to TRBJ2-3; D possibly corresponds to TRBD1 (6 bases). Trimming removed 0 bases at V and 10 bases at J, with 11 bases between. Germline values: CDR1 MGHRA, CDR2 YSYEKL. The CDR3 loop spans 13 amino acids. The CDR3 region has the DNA TGCGCCAGCAGCCAAGATGGACAGCGGCCGCAGTATTTT. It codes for CASSQDGQRPQYF.

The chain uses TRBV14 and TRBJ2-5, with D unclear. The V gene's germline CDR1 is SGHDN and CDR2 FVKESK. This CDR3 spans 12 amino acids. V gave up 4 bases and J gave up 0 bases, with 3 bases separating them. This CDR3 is CASSLYQETQYF. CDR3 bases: TGTGCCAGCAGCCTGTACCAAGAGACCCAGTACTTC.

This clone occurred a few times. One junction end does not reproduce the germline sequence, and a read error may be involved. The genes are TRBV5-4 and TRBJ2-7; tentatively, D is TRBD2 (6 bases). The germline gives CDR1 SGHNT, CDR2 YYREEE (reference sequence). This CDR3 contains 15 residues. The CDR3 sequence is CASSQGMGGTDEQYF. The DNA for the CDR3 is TGCGCCAGCAGCCAAGGTATGGGAGGAACTGACGAGCAGTACTTC.

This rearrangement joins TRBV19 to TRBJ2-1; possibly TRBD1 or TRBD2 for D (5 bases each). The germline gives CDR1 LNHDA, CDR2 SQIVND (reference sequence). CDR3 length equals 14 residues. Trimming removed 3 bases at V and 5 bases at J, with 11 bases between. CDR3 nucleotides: TGTGCCAGTAGTATCCTCGGGACGGACAATGAGCAGTTCTTC. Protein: CASSILGTDNEQFF.

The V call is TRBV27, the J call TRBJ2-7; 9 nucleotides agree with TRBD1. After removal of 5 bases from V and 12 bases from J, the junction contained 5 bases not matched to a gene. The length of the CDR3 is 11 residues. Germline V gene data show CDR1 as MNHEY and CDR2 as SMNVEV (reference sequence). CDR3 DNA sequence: TGTGCCAGCAGTCCCGGACAGGGGTGGTACTTC. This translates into CASSPGQGWYF.

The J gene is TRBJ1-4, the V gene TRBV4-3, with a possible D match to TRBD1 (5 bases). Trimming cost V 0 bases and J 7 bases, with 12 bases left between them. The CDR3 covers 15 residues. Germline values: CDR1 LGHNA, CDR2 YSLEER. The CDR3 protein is CASSQESGPGEKLFF. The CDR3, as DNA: TGCGCCAGCAGCCAAGAATCGGGGCCGGGTGAAAAACTGTTTTTT.

The CDR3: CASSLEELNYEAFF. DNA of the CDR3: TGCGCCAGCAGCTTGGAAGAGCTAAACTATGAAGCTTTCTTT. The chain has TRBV5-1 and TRBJ1-1, with unresolved D. CDR3 size: 14 residues. With 0 bases removed from V and 7 bases from J, the gap between germline ends came to 13 bases. Germline CDR1 reads SGHRS; CDR2 reads YFSETQ.

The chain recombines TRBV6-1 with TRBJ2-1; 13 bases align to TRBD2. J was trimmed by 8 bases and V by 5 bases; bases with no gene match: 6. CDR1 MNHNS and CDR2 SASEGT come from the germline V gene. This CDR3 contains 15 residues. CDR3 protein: CASSLLAGGSDEQFF. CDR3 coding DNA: TGTGCCAGCAGTCTACTAGCGGGAGGGTCAGATGAGCAGTTCTTC.

The CDR3 loop is CASRGRGNPGTDTQYF. The CDR3 nucleotides read TGTGCCAGCAGGGGACGGGGTAACCCAGGAACAGATACGCAGTATTTT. The chain is built from TRBV28 and TRBJ2-3; D is perhaps TRBD1 or TRBD2 (5 bases each). The CDR3 runs to 16 residues. V was pared by 6 bases and J by 3 bases, with 19 bases between. Germline values: CDR1 MDHEN, CDR2 SYDVKM.

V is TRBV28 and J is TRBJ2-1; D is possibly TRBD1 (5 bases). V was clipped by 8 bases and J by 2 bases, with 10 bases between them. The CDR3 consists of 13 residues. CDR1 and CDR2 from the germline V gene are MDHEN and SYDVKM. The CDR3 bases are TGTGCCAGCCGGCAGGGAACCTACAATGAGCAGTTCTTC. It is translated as CASRQGTYNEQFF.

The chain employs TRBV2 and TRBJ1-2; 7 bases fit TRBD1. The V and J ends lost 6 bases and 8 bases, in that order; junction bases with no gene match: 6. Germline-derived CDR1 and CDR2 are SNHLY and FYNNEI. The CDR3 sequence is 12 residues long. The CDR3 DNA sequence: TGTGCCAGCAGGGACAGGCTCCGGGGCTACACCTTC. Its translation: CASRDRLRGYTF.

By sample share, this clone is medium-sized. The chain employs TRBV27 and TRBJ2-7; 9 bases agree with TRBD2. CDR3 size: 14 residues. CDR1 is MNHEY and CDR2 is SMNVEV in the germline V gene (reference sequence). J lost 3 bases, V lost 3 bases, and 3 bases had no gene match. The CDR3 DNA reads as TGTGCCAGCAGTTTTTCACTAGCGGGCTACGAGCAGTACTTC. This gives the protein CASSFSLAGYEQYF.

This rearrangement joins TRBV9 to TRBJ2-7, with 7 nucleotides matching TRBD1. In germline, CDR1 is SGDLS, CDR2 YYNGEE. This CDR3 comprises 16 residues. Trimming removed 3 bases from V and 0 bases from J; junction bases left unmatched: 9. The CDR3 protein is CASSGRDSSSSYEQYF. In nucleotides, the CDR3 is TGTGCCAGCAGCGGACGGGACAGCTCTAGCTCCTACGAGCAGTACTTC.

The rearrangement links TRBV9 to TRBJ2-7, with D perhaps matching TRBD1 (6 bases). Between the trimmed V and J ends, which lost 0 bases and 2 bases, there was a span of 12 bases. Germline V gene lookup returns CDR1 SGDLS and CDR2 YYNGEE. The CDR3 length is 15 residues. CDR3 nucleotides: TGTGCCAGCAGCGTAGGAGGACAGAGTACCTACGAGCAGTACTTC. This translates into CASSVGGQSTYEQYF.

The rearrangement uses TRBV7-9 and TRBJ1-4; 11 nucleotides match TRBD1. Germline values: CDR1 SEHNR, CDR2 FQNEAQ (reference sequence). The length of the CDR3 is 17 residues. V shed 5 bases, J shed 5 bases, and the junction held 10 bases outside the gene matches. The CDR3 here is CASSPRTGGASNEKLFF. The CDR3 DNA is TGTGCCAGCAGCCCCCGGACAGGGGGCGCGTCAAATGAAAAACTGTTTTTT.

For the CDR3, the DNA is TGTGCCAGCAGCGTAGTCGAGCATGAGCAGTTCTTC. Its translation is CASSVVEHEQFF. The chain combines TRBV9 with TRBJ2-1; D unclear. The length of the CDR3 is 12 residues. The V end was cut by 0 bases, the J end by 8 bases, with 6 bases between. Germline V gene lookup returns CDR1 SGDLS and CDR2 YYNGEE.